This TCR beta chain was recorded in a study of blood T cell repertoires in COVID-19. The V gene's germline CDR1 is LGHDT and CDR2 YNNKEL (reference sequence). CDR3 length: 14 amino acids. Trimming cost V 3 bases and J 7 bases; bases outside gene matches: 1. Measured with immunoSEQ multiplex PCR; TCRdb has only the in-frame clones, and not every one. Among around 200,000 clones listed, nearly 90% were seen once. The rearrangement links TRBV3-1 (or the pseudogene TRBV3-2) to TRBJ1-6; 9 bases are shared with TRBD1. The TCR sequence derives from a man between 45 and 60 years old with acute or convalescent COVID-19. The sample taken for sequencing was peripheral blood. The CDR3 sequence: CASSHGTGNSPLHF. CDR3 DNA: TGTGCCAGCAGCCACGGGACAGGGAATTCACCCCTCCACTTT.